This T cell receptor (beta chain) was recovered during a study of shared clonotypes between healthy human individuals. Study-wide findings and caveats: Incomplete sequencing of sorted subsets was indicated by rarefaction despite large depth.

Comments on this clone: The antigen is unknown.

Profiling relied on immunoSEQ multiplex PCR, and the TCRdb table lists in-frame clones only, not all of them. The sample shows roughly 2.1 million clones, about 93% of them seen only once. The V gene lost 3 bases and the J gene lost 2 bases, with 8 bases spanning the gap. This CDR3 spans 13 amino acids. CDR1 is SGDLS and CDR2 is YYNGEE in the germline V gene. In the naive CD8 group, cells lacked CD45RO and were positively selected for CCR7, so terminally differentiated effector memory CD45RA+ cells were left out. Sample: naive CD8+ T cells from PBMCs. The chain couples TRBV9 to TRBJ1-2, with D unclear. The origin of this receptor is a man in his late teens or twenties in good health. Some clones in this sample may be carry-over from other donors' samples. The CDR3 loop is CASSDLPNYGYTF. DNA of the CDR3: TGTGCCAGCAGCGACCTCCCAAACTATGGCTACACCTTC.